The text below deals with one T cell receptor (beta chain). This clone was counted between two and nine times. Its recognized antigen is unknown. No much larger clone is present one base from it, and per-base qualities are unavailable. These data belong to a study of OX40 agonist ivuxolimab in advanced cancers. About the full investigation: The costimulatory receptor OX40 (CD134) was targeted by ivuxolimab, a fully human IgG2 agonistic monoclonal antibody. In the dose-escalation cohort, around four fifths of patients were male, and the mean age was about 55 years, with a range of 23 to 79. The purpose of peripheral TCRbeta sequencing was to test whether ivuxolimab changed TCR sequence diversity and led to clonal T-cell expansion. Of the roughly 51 dose-escalation patients, hepatocellular carcinoma was present in roughly 19, melanoma in roughly 15, renal cell carcinoma in 9 and head and neck cancer in 9. Partial responses occurred in three dose-escalation patients: two with cutaneous melanoma and one with hepatocellular carcinoma. Patients were allowed to have had prior anti-PD-1, anti-PD-L1 or anti-CTLA-4 therapy, and 30% to 40% of the dose-escalation patients had previously received checkpoint inhibitors. The paper covers the monotherapy dose-escalation part of the phase I ivuxolimab trial, which included N of about 51 patients. Intravenous ivuxolimab was administered to patients every 2 weeks at six dose levels: 0.01, 0.1, 0.3, 1.5, 3 and 10 mg/kg. General conclusions and limits of the study: After ivuxolimab, more expanded clones were found on average in CD8+ T cells than in CD4+ T cells. At doses of 0.1 to 3.0 mg/kg, clonal expansion of both CD4+ and CD8+ blood T cells was observed from baseline to week 6. Low levels of normalized T-cell clonal expansion were also seen in some patients who did not respond. Antigen specificity was not determined for the clonally expanded peripheral T cells. In the 0.1-3.0 mg/kg groups, partial responders were among the patients with the lowest normalized peripheral clonal expansion, particularly in CD8+ T cells.

Patients with autoimmune disease history or receiving systemic immunosuppression were excluded from the trial. In every dose cohort, peripheral blood was drawn for TCR sequencing at baseline, cycle 4 day 1, and cycle 7 day 1. The samples were taken from a phase I, first-in-human, multicenter, open-label dose-escalation trial of ivuxolimab. The trial enrolled adults with locally advanced or metastatic head and neck squamous cell, hepatocellular, melanoma or renal cell carcinoma. CD4+ and CD8+ T cells were sorted separately from peripheral blood before TCR sequencing. To sequence the TCRbeta CDR3 region, genomic DNA was isolated from the sorted cells. TCRbeta CDR3 regions were sequenced using the immunoSEQ Assay. Drawn from immuneACCESS, this table holds only the in-frame rearrangements with V and J called that TCRdb kept. Clones are partly lost; checked studies trace under half to an unresolved V gene and leave the rest unexplained. In all, the sample holds 60,000 to 70,000 clones, and over 80% of those were seen once. The top ten clones comprise 3.5% to 5% of the sample.

The material was CD4+ or CD8+ T cells sorted from blood, obtained in a trial of the OX40 agonist ivuxolimab. This sequence was found in an adult with an advanced solid tumor such as melanoma, head and neck, liver or kidney cancer.

The DNA sequence follows: TGTGCCAGCAGTTTAGGTGGCTACACCTTC. Its amino acids are CASSLGGYTF. The V and J segments used are TRBV28 and TRBJ1-2; no D gene call is confident. As encoded in the germline V gene, CDR1 is MDHEN while CDR2 is SYDVKM. V drops 2 bases and J drops 7 bases, leaving 2 bases in between. The CDR3 spans 10 residues, from the cysteine through the phenylalanine. Kept here is only the CDR3 DNA, which spans 30 bases and is read in frame from base 1.